This T cell receptor beta chain was sequenced during a study of human T cells and chemical hapten exposure. Study background: 2% DPC applied to a 2 cm by 2 cm arm area sensitized donors.

Stated time point: patch test 3, about 24 weeks after DPC sensitization. The treatment here: therapeutic diphenylcyclopropenone sensitization with weekly scalp DPC. Library construction involved attaching unique molecular identifiers to individual cDNA molecules, which allowed quantitative, reproducible TCR counting. TCRdb passed the RACE reads through MiXCR, listing each CDR3 protein once. Of 75,000 to 90,000 distinct CDR3 sequences in the sample, under 14% were seen once. This receptor was taken from a woman between 45 and 60 years old with alopecia areata. Some clones in this sample may be carry-over from other donors' samples. The source material was whole blood, sampled in connection with sensitization to the hapten diphenylcyclopropenone (DPC).

The CDR3 sequence: CASSPRVLTGELFF. The CDR3 DNA is TGTGCCAGCAGCCCCCGGGTCCTCACCGGGGAGCTGTTTTTT. The rearrangement links TRBV11-2 to TRBJ2-2; D unclear. CDR1 and CDR2 from the germline V gene are SGHAT and FQNNGV. V was cut by 5 bases and J by 4 bases, with 11 bases left in between. The CDR3 has 14 amino acids.